This TCR beta chain was found in a study of cytomegalovirus exposure and HLA in healthy donors. Findings of the study overall: Accounts indicate the classifier identified cytomegalovirus status with strong specificity and sensitivity.

This clone has just a few counts. Its specificity is unknown. PCR used 60 Vbeta primers and 13 Jbeta primers. Sequenced by immunoSEQ multiplex PCR; TCRdb stores in-frame clones only, minus some. Of roughly 100,000 clones in the sample, roughly 79% are singletons; the top ten hold 4.9%. There are 12 residues in the CDR3. The germline V and J ends were trimmed by 4 bases and 8 bases, with 11 bases remaining between them. CDR1 is LNHDA and CDR2 is SQIVND in the germline V gene (reference sequence). What was sequenced was PBMCs. The origin of this receptor is a woman in her thirties or forties in good health and CMV-seronegative. The chain combines TRBV19 with TRBJ1-2; D uncertain. The CDR3 coding sequence is TGTGCCAGTAGTAGGGCAGGCGGGGGCTACACCTTC. Translation gives CASSRAGGGYTF.